The entry that follows covers one T cell receptor beta chain sequence. Trimming took off 10 bases at V and 6 bases at J, with 18 bases between the two ends. This CDR3 spans 13 amino acids. Per the germline V gene, CDR1 is MDHEN and CDR2 is SYDVKM. Produced via immunoSEQ multiplex PCR; TCRdb's table is partial and in-frame only. Among about 84,000 clones, 90% to 95% were seen once, and the ten largest hold approximately 0.22%. The data stem from a study of technical replicates of blood from several donors. This receptor was identified in a human donor in good health. Sequencing input: T cells isolated from PBMCs. The J gene is TRBJ1-2, the V gene TRBV28; no firm D call. CDR3 loop: CATTGSLRNGYTF. In DNA form, the CDR3 reads TGTGCCACCACGGGATCTTTGAGGAATGGCTACACCTTC.